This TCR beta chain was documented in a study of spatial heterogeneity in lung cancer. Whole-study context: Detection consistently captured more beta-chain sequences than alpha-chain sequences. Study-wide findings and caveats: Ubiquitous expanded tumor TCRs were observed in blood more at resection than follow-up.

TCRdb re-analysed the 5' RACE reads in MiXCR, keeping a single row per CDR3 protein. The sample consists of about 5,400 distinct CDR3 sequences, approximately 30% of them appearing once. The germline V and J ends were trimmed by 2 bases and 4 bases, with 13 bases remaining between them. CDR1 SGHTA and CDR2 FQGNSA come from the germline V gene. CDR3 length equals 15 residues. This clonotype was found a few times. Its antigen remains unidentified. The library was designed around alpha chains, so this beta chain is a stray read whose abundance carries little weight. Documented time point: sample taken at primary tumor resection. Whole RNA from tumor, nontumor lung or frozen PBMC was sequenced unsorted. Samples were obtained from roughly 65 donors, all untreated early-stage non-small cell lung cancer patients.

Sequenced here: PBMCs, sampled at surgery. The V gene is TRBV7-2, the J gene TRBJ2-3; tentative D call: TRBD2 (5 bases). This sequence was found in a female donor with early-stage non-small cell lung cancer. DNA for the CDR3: TGTGCCAGCAGCTTAAATGCGGGCTTTGCAGATACGCAGTATTTT. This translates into CASSLNAGFADTQYF.